This entry concerns a single T cell receptor (beta chain). Its cognate antigen has yet to be identified. No clone much larger than this one lies a single base away; base qualities are absent. In total, 630 or so healthy bone marrow donors made up the cohort. All cohort members were sampled while nominally healthy, although unrecorded immune exposures were likely present. The donor tested CMV seronegative, placing the donor among the roughly 340 seronegative members of the cohort. A peripheral blood sample was collected from each donor, and TCR beta sequencing was performed on peripheral blood mononuclear cells. Genomic DNA was extracted from the blood cell samples with the Qiagen DNeasy Blood Extraction Kit. This record comes from a study of cytomegalovirus exposure and HLA in healthy donors (dated by TCRdb to the late 2010s). For context, the study as a whole: In an earlier analysis of approximately 500 of the donors, roughly 300 Gb of sequence data and 100 million or so unique TCR beta sequences from 150 million to 200 million T cells were reported. In a later analysis, previously published TCR beta repertoires from more than 500 donors were re-analyzed and high-resolution HLA genotyping was added so that TCR occurrence patterns could be studied. The study was designed to test whether signatures of past pathogen exposure could be identified by cataloging public T cell receptors. Of the roughly 410 genotyped donors, less than 85% were placed in the genetic ancestry cluster associated with self-reported Caucasian donors. A separate validation cohort of over a hundred different subjects was used in addition to the approximately 640-subject first cohort. The study used immunosequencing to profile the T cell repertoires of approximately 650 subjects and linked those repertoires to cytomegalovirus serostatus. Genome-wide SNP genotypes for about 60% of the 666 donors were used in a later genetic analysis, which treated that subset as a discovery cohort. Both class I and class II loci were covered by HLA typing, at four-digit resolution. An early release covering about 600 HLA-typed donors comprised around 300 gigabases of sequencing data and around 86 million unique TCR sequences. Rather than drawing on any new phenotypic data, the later analysis identified candidate immune exposures from TCR beta sequences and the way those sequences occurred across donors. The number of donors typed differed by locus, with roughly 620-630 for A, B, C, DRB1 and DQB1, 522 for DQA1, nearly 610 for DPA1, and around 430 for DPB1. Every repertoire in the discovery cohort had been generated on one and the same sequencing platform. Donor age, sex, ethnicity and CMV serostatus were collected together with the repertoire data. An earlier analysis of more than 450 of the donors used high-throughput TCR beta sequencing to judge whether each TCR beta V gene segment behaved as functional or pseudogenic. The study combined high-throughput TCR immunosequencing, statistical association of individual TCRs with disease status, and machine learning to predict cytomegalovirus infection status. Because of strong linkage in the cohort, four or five DR-DQ haplotypes were treated as single units for association and clustering. Across some 400 genotyped donors of the cohort, an average of approximately 240,000 unique TCR beta nucleotide sequences per donor were sequenced, and roughly 20% of those sequences were non-productive. The paper as a whole reports these results and caveats: In a later genetic analysis, fewer N-insertions in productive TCRs were reported among donors in an Asian-associated ancestry cluster than the approximately 670-donor mean. Because HLA typing was missing for some donors at each locus, association tests included only the typed subset. A cluster of highly shared sequence variants was judged likely to represent a technical artifact of the sequencing pipeline. When HLA alleles, especially DR and DQ, strongly co-occurred, TCR associations were difficult to assign to individual alleles. For the cohort, immune exposure information was limited to CMV serostatus. A further reported finding was that TCR beta sequences accurately predicted the HLA-A and HLA-B alleles for most subjects in the first cohort. A later analysis reported that several top co-occurrence clusters appeared linked to parvovirus B19, influenza, CMV and Epstein-Barr virus. Because the 87-base-pair reads could not distinguish some IMGT-functional V segments, including TRBV6-2 and TRBV6-3, those segments were excluded. Correlated functional status among segregating V segments might reflect linkage disequilibrium, but an unknown experimental factor could not be ruled out. A few of the identified cytomegalovirus-associated TCR beta chains were confirmed in vitro to be specific for cytomegalovirus antigens. In a later analysis, HLA-associated TCR beta chains were found to be more clonally expanded and to have lower generation probabilities than equally common non-associated chains. Across donors, most TCR sequences were observed very rarely, whereas some public TCRs were present in many individuals. The study gave a list of about 160 TCR beta chains associated with cytomegalovirus. It was suggested by the authors that the approach could potentially be generalized to other disease states and immunological phenotypes. At a false discovery rate of 0.05, a later analysis linked 15,000 to 20,000 TCR beta sequences to specific HLA alleles. Roughly uniform sequencing depth across donors was assumed in presence/absence analyses, although this assumption may not hold. Because counts were too low, roughly 17 rarely observed V segments, including chromosome 9 orphons, were left out of the earlier analysis of some 600 of the donors. A later analysis found that most CMV-associated TCR beta chains appeared HLA-restricted, with HLA associations seemingly driven largely by CMV exposure. The cohort was sequenced for TCR beta chains only, and without alpha or paired-chain data the features that could be detected were limited. V-gene and J-gene trimming of TCR beta chains was associated with a missense DCLRE1C variant in a later genetic analysis, and the association was replicated in an independent cohort. The classifier was reported to diagnose cytomegalovirus status with high specificity and sensitivity in both the original and validation cohorts. In an earlier analysis of roughly 560 of the donors, most TCR beta V segments were observed in productive rearrangements about 87% or about 30% of the time, broadly matching IMGT annotations. According to a later analysis, TCR association rates differed among HLA loci, with DRB1 alleles showing the most associated TCRs and HLA-C alleles showing the fewest.

Receptor amplification or capture employed the immunoSEQ multiplex PCR assay. A mixture of 60 forward primers for TCR Vbeta segments and 13 reverse primers for TCR Jbeta segments was used in the multiplex PCR. Amplification of the CDR3 region of rearranged TCR beta genes was performed with a multiplex PCR assay on genomic DNA. Amplified TCR beta libraries were sequenced as 87-base-pair reads on the Illumina HiSeq System. The original pipeline was this. A later analysis tallied 75 million to 95 million unique TCR beta chains across the approximately 670 repertoires, and about 10 million of those chains were shared by two or more donors. Raw reads were error-corrected and collapsed into unique sequences by a nearest-neighbor algorithm in which closely related sequences were merged to remove PCR and sequencing errors. Alignment of CDR3 sequences to IMGT reference sequences was used to assign V, D and J gene segments. For a sequence to be retained, at least a six-nucleotide match to both a V gene segment and a J gene segment was required. Rearrangements were classified as productive when the CDR3 lacked stop codons and remained in frame with V and J, and all other rearrangements were classified as non-productive. Following IMGT convention, CDR3 was defined as the stretch from the second conserved V-encoded cysteine to the conserved J-encoded phenylalanine. The earlier analysis of some 550 of the donors excluded any sequence lacking an unambiguous match to a single V gene segment. In an earlier analysis of approximately 500 of the donors, a V segment was called functional when productive rearrangements were above 56.7%, and segregating when the standard deviation between donors exceeded 5%. A statistical classification framework was developed to diagnose cytomegalovirus status using the catalog of TCR beta chain sequences. V and J gene assignment, in a later analysis, came from comparing TCR nucleotide sequences with IMGT/GENE-DB human TR gene sequences. A later analysis assigned CDR3 sequences and most-parsimonious VDJ recombination scenarios with the TCRdist pipeline. A later analysis defined each TCR beta chain by its CDR3 amino acid sequence plus V-gene family, and excluded reads lacking a unique V-gene family. As a way to deal with suspected cross-contamination and a sequencing artifact, a later analysis dropped hundreds of nucleotide sequences that were highly shared and had low generation probability. For each public chain, a later analysis derived a clonal expansion index from normalized ranks of inferred template counts within each repertoire. A later analysis computed generation probabilities with a VDJ recombination model fitted to out-of-frame rearrangements, and checked the results against IGoR. Hypergeometric tests were used in a later analysis to score TCR-TCR, TCR-HLA and TCR-CMV co-occurrence, with a repertoire-size bias correction applied to the TCR pairs. A later analysis estimated false discovery rates by permuting HLA or CMV assignments 20 times. In a later analysis, co-occurring TCRs were grouped using DBSCAN, with TCRdist sequence similarity added in when clustering inside HLA-allele-positive subsets. Repertoires with fewer than 30,000 or more than 120,000 public chains, plus five repertoires with anomalous nucleotide sharing, were excluded from co-occurrence clustering. TCRdb carries this immuneACCESS record with in-frame sequences only. Its versions omit some clonotypes, under half of them owing to an unresolved V gene in the studies checked, with the rest unexplained. V and J calls and clone size follow that table, whereas D and trimming were derived from the DNA. This sample gives about 130,000 clones in total; over 70% of them show up just once. 2% to 2.5% of the sample goes to the ten largest clones.

The germline V gene gives CDR1 as SGHAT and CDR2 as FQNNGV. Here V drops 1 base and J drops 5 bases, and the junction holds 7 bases not matched to any gene. From the cysteine up to the phenylalanine, the CDR3 has a length of 15 residues. Just CDR3 DNA is preserved here, 45 bases in frame from base 1. This TCR derives from a man younger than 45 in good health and CMV-seronegative. Sequencing was performed on PBMCs. The sequence links TRBV11-2 to TRBJ1-2; 7 bases in the junction line up with TRBD1. The DNA reads TGTGCCAGCAGCTTAGTGGGCCAGGGGGAATATGGCTACACCTTC. Its translation is CASSLVGQGEYGYTF.